What follows are 16 T cell receptor beta chains derived from one specimen sequenced in a study of blood T cell repertoires in COVID-19. This table comes from immunoSEQ multiplex PCR, and its TCRdb copy is limited to in-frame clones, with some not included. The top ten clones hold just over 6.5% of a sample with a few hundred thousand clones, approximately 81% of them seen once. Material: PBMCs or T cells enriched from blood (not recorded which). Receptor source: a woman aged 45-65 years who had been exposed to COVID-19.

The CDR3 region is CATSDNHRGRPGYTF. The CDR3 DNA is TGTGCCACCAGTGATAACCACAGGGGGCGCCCAGGCTACACCTTC. The chain has TRBV24-1 and TRBJ1-2, with 9 nucleotides matching TRBD1. This CDR3 comprises 15 residues. V was pared by 3 bases and J by 8 bases, with 9 bases of the junction left unmatched. Germline assignment: CDR1 KGHDR and CDR2 SFDVKD.

This chain joins TRBV7-2 and TRBJ1-4; no clear D gene. The CDR3 consists of 13 residues. Deletions cut 2 bases from V and 6 bases from J, with 7 bases between. In germline, CDR1 is SGHTA, CDR2 FQGNSA. The CDR3 loop reads CASSLFPHEKLFF. CDR3 DNA sequence: TGTGCCAGCAGCTTATTCCCTCATGAAAAACTGTTTTTT.

The chain carries TRBV9 and TRBJ1-3, with D uncertain. Germline-derived CDR1 and CDR2 are SGDLS and YYNGEE. The V end lost 3 bases, the J end lost 8 bases, and 6 bases lay between the germline ends. This CDR3 spans 11 amino acids. The CDR3 reads CASSAQDTIYF. The DNA of the CDR3 is TGTGCCAGCAGCGCCCAGGACACCATATATTTT.

This clone was seen once. The J gene is TRBJ1-2, the V gene TRBV28; 7 bases are a match to TRBD1. The CDR3 extends over 15 amino acids. V gave up 5 bases and J gave up 4 bases; unmatched junction bases: 10. The germline gives CDR1 MDHEN, CDR2 SYDVKM. CDR3 sequence: CASSHGTEQTYGYTF. As DNA, the CDR3 is TGTGCCAGCAGTCACGGGACAGAGCAGACCTATGGCTACACCTTC.

The chain employs TRBV29-1 and TRBJ1-2; TRBD1 aligns across 10 bases. There are 14 residues in the CDR3. Losses at the gene ends were 3 bases for V and 1 base for J; bases not matched to a gene: 2. CDR1 and CDR2 (germline): SQVTM, ANQGSEA. DNA for the CDR3: TGCAGCGTTGAGAGGACAGGGGGTAACTATGGCTACACCTTC. It translates to CSVERTGGNYGYTF.

The chain couples TRBV28 to TRBJ1-3; D is uncertain. V was shortened by 3 bases and J by 1 base, with 7 bases between the two germline ends. CDR3 size: 14 residues. Germline values: CDR1 MDHEN, CDR2 SYDVKM. CDR3 amino acids: CASSFIGSGNTIYF. As DNA, the CDR3 is TGTGCCAGCAGTTTCATCGGGTCTGGAAACACCATATATTTT.

The rearrangement uses TRBV27 and TRBJ1-5; no clear D gene. V lost 2 bases and J 1 base, leaving 9 bases between the germline ends. The CDR3 is 15 amino acids. The germline CDR1 and CDR2 sequences are MNHEY and SMNVEV (reference sequence). CDR3 in DNA: TGTGCCAGCAGTTTACGAGCGGGCAGCAATCAGCCCCAGCATTTT. It codes for CASSLRAGSNQPQHF.

The V call is TRBV9, the J call TRBJ1-6; TRBD1 aligns across 8 bases. The germline CDR1 and CDR2 sequences are SGDLS and YYNGEE. Trimming removed 3 bases from V and 10 bases from J; junction bases left unmatched: 6. The CDR3 sequence is 14 residues long. The CDR3 spells CASSAGQGGSPLHF. CDR3 in DNA: TGTGCCAGCAGCGCCGGACAGGGTGGATCACCCCTCCACTTT.

The chain employs TRBV12-5 and TRBJ1-1; the D gene is possibly TRBD1 (5 bases). Germline CDR1 LGHNT, CDR2 FRNRAP. V lost 3 bases and J lost 7, with 15 bases in between. The CDR3 length is 14 residues. The DNA for the CDR3 is TGTGCTAGTGGTTTCGCCGGGACTGGGGATGAAGCTTTCTTT. Amino acid sequence: CASGFAGTGDEAFF. Complete variable domain (other parts from reference TRBV12-5 and TRBJ1-1): DARVTQTPRHKVTEMGQEVTMRCQPILGHNTVFWYRQTMMQGLELLAYFRNRAPLDDSGMPKDRFSAEMPDATLATLKIQPSEPRDSAVYFCASGFAGTGDEAFFGQGTRLTVV.

About this clone itself: A junction end diverges from the germline sequence, so it may reflect a read error. The genes are TRBV28 and TRBJ2-7; 7 positions match TRBD2. From germline, CDR1 is MDHEN and CDR2 SYDVKM. This CDR3 spans 13 amino acids. The CDR3 loop reads CASSSPLWRGYSF. CDR3 bases: TGTGCCAGCAGTTCCCCCTTGTGGCGGGGGTACTCTTTC.

This chain uses TRBV6-5 with TRBJ1-2; the match to TRBD1 covers 10 bases. The CDR3 has 14 amino acids. Per the germline V gene, CDR1 is MNHEY and CDR2 is SVGAGI. J was trimmed by 8 bases and V by 4 bases; bases with no gene match: 7. CDR3 nucleotides: TGTGCCAGCAGTTCGACAGGGGGCGCTGACGGCTACACCTTC. Amino acid sequence: CASSSTGGADGYTF.

This chain uses TRBV3-1 (or the pseudogene TRBV3-2) with TRBJ2-7; TRBD1 agrees at 10 bases. Per the germline V gene, CDR1 is LGHDT and CDR2 is YNNKEL (reference sequence). The CDR3 length is 17 residues. The V and J ends lost 5 bases and 3 bases, in that order; junction bases with no gene match: 13. The CDR3 bases are TGTGCCAGCAGCTCCCCCCCAGGGACAGGGGACCACTACGAGCAGTACTTC. It encodes CASSSPPGTGDHYEQYF.

The chain links TRBV11-2 to TRBJ1-1; D is ambiguous. The CDR3 loop spans 13 amino acids. The ends were cut back, 5 bases at V and 8 bases at J, with 15 bases in the middle. Germline-derived CDR1 and CDR2 are SGHAT and FQNNGV. This chain's CDR3 is CASSPLHKREAFF. The CDR3 DNA reads as TGTGCCAGCAGCCCTTTACACAAACGAGAAGCTTTCTTT.

The J gene is TRBJ1-1, the V gene TRBV5-4; 8 positions agree with TRBD1. The trim removed 5 bases at V and 3 bases at J, leaving 6 bases unmatched. The CDR3 totals 14 residues. Germline V gene data show CDR1 as SGHNT and CDR2 as YYREEE (reference sequence). The CDR3: CASRYDRGDTEAFF. The CDR3 DNA follows: TGTGCCAGCAGGTATGACAGGGGAGACACTGAAGCTTTCTTT.

The chain links TRBV7-2 to TRBJ2-3; 7 bases map to TRBD2. With V trimmed by 2 bases and J by 2 bases, 7 bases remained unmatched. CDR1 is SGHTA, CDR2 FQGNSA, per germline. This CDR3 spans 16 amino acids. The CDR3 region has the DNA TGTGCCAGCAGCTTAAACGGCGGGGGATACACAGATACGCAGTATTTT. Translated: CASSLNGGGYTDTQYF.

V is TRBV7-2 and J is TRBJ2-7, with D tentatively TRBD2 (6 bases). This CDR3 has 13 amino acids. The V gene's germline CDR1 is SGHTA and CDR2 FQGNSA. Trimming stripped 6 bases from V and 5 bases from J, with 14 bases between. In DNA, the CDR3 is TGTGCCAGCAGGGGGGAGGCAGGCAACGAGCAGTACTTC. Protein sequence: CASRGEAGNEQYF.